This is a list of T cell receptor beta chains from one sample in a study of blood T cell repertoires in COVID-19. The repertoire was sequenced with immunoSEQ multiplex PCR; TCRdb's copy has only in-frame clones and lacks some. The data hold almost 250,000 clones, with roughly 86% observed a single time. The source material was peripheral blood. The receptors were gathered from a woman aged 55-69 years who had recovered from COVID-19. Each CDR3 is given with its conserved first and last residue. Each record gives: clone size, J gene, V gene, D gene, CDR3 DNA, CDR3 protein. A D gene is named only where the DNA matches it firmly. Where a row states a size, it is once, few, many or the class of an expanded clone; other rows omit it.

clone size: -; J gene: TRBJ2-7; V gene: TRBV4-2; D gene: TRBD2; CDR3 DNA: TGTGCCAGCAGCCAAGATCTGGCACTAGCGGGGCCTGCCCTCTACGAGCAGTACTTC; CDR3 protein: CASSQDLALAGPALYEQYF
clone size: few; J gene: TRBJ2-7; V gene: TRBV7-9; D gene: TRBD1; CDR3 DNA: TGTGCCAGCAGCAAAGACAGGGACGAGCAGTACTTC; CDR3 protein: CASSKDRDEQYF
clone size: few; J gene: TRBJ1-6; V gene: TRBV10-3; D gene: TRBD1; CDR3 DNA: TGTGCCATCAGGGGACAGGGTGATAATTCACCCCTCCACTTT; CDR3 protein: CAIRGQGDNSPLHF
clone size: -; J gene: TRBJ1-2; V gene: TRBV4-3; D gene: -; CDR3 DNA: TGCGCCAGCAGCCAAGATTCGGCAGGGGCGAGCTATGGCTACACCTTC; CDR3 protein: CASSQDSAGASYGYTF
clone size: -; J gene: TRBJ1-1; V gene: TRBV27; D gene: -; CDR3 DNA: TGTGCCAGCAGTTTTATCGGCCAGAATGGGCCAATAAACACTGAAGCTTTCTTT; CDR3 protein: CASSFIGQNGPINTEAFF
clone size: -; J gene: TRBJ2-1; V gene: TRBV5-1; D gene: TRBD2; CDR3 DNA: TGCGCCAGCAGCGCAGGACTAGGCCTCTACAATGAGCAGTTCTTC; CDR3 protein: CASSAGLGLYNEQFF
clone size: -; J gene: TRBJ2-7; V gene: TRBV9; D gene: -; CDR3 DNA: TGTGCCAGCAGCCTTGGACAGCAACACTACGAGCAGTACTTC; CDR3 protein: CASSLGQQHYEQYF
clone size: -; J gene: TRBJ2-5; V gene: TRBV5-4; D gene: TRBD2; CDR3 DNA: TGTGCCAGCAGCTTCGGGACTACCCAAGAGACCCAGTACTTC; CDR3 protein: CASSFGTTQETQYF
clone size: -; J gene: TRBJ1-2; V gene: TRBV20-1; D gene: -; CDR3 DNA: TGCAGTGCTAGTTTAGGGGGGGATGGCTACACCTTC; CDR3 protein: CSASLGGDGYTF
clone size: once; J gene: TRBJ2-1; V gene: TRBV9; D gene: -; CDR3 DNA: TGTGCCAGCAGCGTAGAACGGTGGACAGTCAATGAGCAGTTCTTC; CDR3 protein: CASSVERWTVNEQFF
clone size: -; J gene: TRBJ2-7; V gene: TRBV5-4; D gene: TRBD1; CDR3 DNA: TGTGCCACCGGGACAGGGGGCTACGAGCAGTACTTC; CDR3 protein: CATGTGGYEQYF